This T cell receptor beta chain derives from a study of a mutant IDH1 vaccine in newly diagnosed glioma. Profiling relied on immunoSEQ multiplex PCR, and the TCRdb table lists in-frame clones only, not all of them. Seen here are 20,000 to 25,000 clones, approximately 89% observed once, and the top ten hold 4.5% to 6%. The CDR3 consists of 15 residues. V was shortened by 3 bases and J by 4 bases, with 16 bases between the two germline ends. Germline loops: CDR1 SGHDT, CDR2 YYEEEE. Turning to this clone: Its antigen is as yet unknown.

Time point in this sample: week 11, during vaccination. Topical imiquimod was applied with each vaccine dose, which held 300 ug of mutant IDH1 20-mer peptide. The gene calls are TRBV5-6 and TRBJ1-2; TRBD1 is a possible D gene (5 bases). The clonotype originates from a woman aged 40 to 50 with glioma. The sequences come from PBMCs, collected from a glioma patient whose treatment included an IDH1 peptide vaccine. The CDR3 sequence is CASSWGGTDAYGYTF. Here the CDR3 DNA reads TGTGCCAGCAGCTGGGGGGGGACGGACGCCTATGGCTACACCTTC.